The 31 T cell receptor beta chains given below trace back to one sample, sequenced in a study of cytomegalovirus exposure and HLA in healthy donors. A multiplex PCR was run with 60 Vbeta primers and 13 Jbeta primers. Assay: immunoSEQ multiplex PCR; the TCRdb copy retains only in-frame clones and omits some. The data contain roughly 160,000 clones, about three quarters of them seen just once; the ten biggest clones take up under 3.5%. Sequenced: PBMCs. These receptors all stem from a woman in her 30s in good health and CMV-seronegative.

V usage is TRBV19 and J usage is TRBJ2-2; 13 nucleotides align to TRBD2. Germline-derived CDR1 and CDR2 are LNHDA and SQIVND (reference sequence). This CDR3 is 17 amino acids long. The J segment lost 2 bases and the V segment lost 5 bases, leaving 5 bases of the junction unmatched. In DNA, the CDR3 is TGTGCCAGTAGTCGGACTAGCGGGAGTTTAAACACCGGGGAGCTGTTTTTT. Translation gives CASSRTSGSLNTGELFF.

With respect to this clone: Other DNA sequences in the same sample also yield this CDR3. The chain is built from TRBV7-7 and TRBJ2-5, with TRBD1 matching 7 bases. Trimming cost V 5 bases and J 1 base; bases outside gene matches: 1. This CDR3 spans 13 amino acids. In germline, CDR1 is SSHAT, CDR2 FNYEAQ (reference sequence). The CDR3 DNA reads as TGTGCCAGCAGCCGGGACAGCCAAGAGACCCAGTACTTC. Its protein product is CASSRDSQETQYF.

The V call is TRBV5-4, the J call TRBJ2-5; 8 nucleotides agree with TRBD1. Germline-derived CDR1 and CDR2 are SGHNT and YYREEE (reference sequence). Trimming took 1 base from V and 3 from J; bases not matched to a gene: 2. The CDR3 consists of 14 residues. The CDR3 DNA sequence: TGTGCCAGCAGCTTGTTGGGACAGGAAGAGACCCAGTACTTC. It encodes CASSLLGQEETQYF.

This chain uses TRBV4-2 with TRBJ1-1; a possible D gene is TRBD1 (5 bases). This CDR3 contains 15 residues. The germline V gene has CDR1 LGHNA and CDR2 YNFKEQ. Trimming cost V 3 bases and J 1 base, with 12 bases left between them. The CDR3 spells CASSQSGRANTEAFF. The CDR3 coding sequence is TGTGCCAGCAGCCAGTCGGGCAGGGCGAACACTGAAGCTTTCTTT.

The V and J genes are TRBV9 and TRBJ2-3; tentative D call: TRBD2 (6 bases). Germline V gene data show CDR1 as SGDLS and CDR2 as YYNGEE. The CDR3 is 14 amino acids. Trimming pared 6 bases from V and 1 base from J, leaving 12 bases between. Here the CDR3 reads CASTLGGGTDTQYF. For the CDR3, the DNA is TGTGCCAGCACCCTCGGGGGTGGCACAGATACGCAGTATTTT.

This clone was found once. The V gene is TRBV28, the J gene TRBJ1-2, with D perhaps TRBD1 (5 bases). V was shortened by 2 bases and J by 4 bases, with 20 bases between the two germline ends. CDR1 and CDR2 (germline): MDHEN, SYDVKM. The CDR3 has 17 amino acids. The CDR3 sequence is CASSLNNYVVGGYGYTF. The CDR3 DNA follows: TGTGCCAGCAGTTTAAACAACTATGTGGTCGGGGGCTATGGCTACACCTTC.

Here the CDR3 reads CASSQLTGGLETQYF. The CDR3 bases are TGTGCCAGCAGCCAGCTAACAGGGGGTTTAGAGACCCAGTACTTC. The chain uses TRBV7-3 and TRBJ2-5; 8 nucleotides line up with TRBD1. CDR3 length equals 15 residues. Germline assignment: CDR1 SGHTA and CDR2 FQGTGA. V lost 5 bases to trimming and J lost 4 bases; unmatched junction nucleotides: 9. The full variable domain, in which reference TRBV7-3 and TRBJ2-5 provide the parts outside the CDR3, is GAGVSQTPSNKVTEKGKYVELRCDPISGHTALYWYRQSLGQGPEFLIYFQGTGAADDSGLPNDRFFAVRPEGSVSTLKIQRTERGDSAVYLCASSQLTGGLETQYFGPGTRLLVL.

The CDR3 nucleotides read TGTGCCAGCAGTGGGGCGGCGGGTTTCAATGAGCAGTTCTTC. This gives the protein CASSGAAGFNEQFF. J is TRBJ2-1 and V is TRBV2; tentatively, D is TRBD2 (5 bases). This CDR3 has 14 residues. Trimming removed 4 bases from V and 6 bases from J, with 13 bases in between. From germline, CDR1 is SNHLY and CDR2 FYNNEI.

The chain has TRBV5-5 and TRBJ1-5, with 8 bases matching TRBD1. Germline values: CDR1 SGHKS, CDR2 YYEKEE (reference sequence). Trimming at V came to 4 bases and at J to 7 bases, leaving 10 bases not matched to a gene. This CDR3 contains 15 residues. The CDR3 DNA follows: TGTGCCAGCAGCGTACTGACAGGGGTAGAGCAGCCCCAGCATTTT. It encodes CASSVLTGVEQPQHF.

This clone was detected a few times. This rearrangement joins TRBV7-9 to TRBJ2-1; 8 bases are a match to TRBD1. Germline assignment: CDR1 SEHNR and CDR2 FQNEAQ (reference sequence). CDR3 length: 14 residues. J was trimmed by 7 bases and V by 3 bases; bases with no gene match: 5. The CDR3 sequence: CASSLGRGPNEQFF. The CDR3 DNA is TGTGCCAGCAGCTTGGGCAGGGGGCCGAATGAGCAGTTCTTC.

This clone was recorded a few times. The V and J genes are TRBV6-5 and TRBJ2-3, with D perhaps TRBD1 (6 bases). CDR3 length: 15 amino acids. The V gene lost 7 bases and the J gene lost 4 bases, with 18 bases spanning the gap. The germline V gene encodes CDR1 MNHEY and CDR2 SVGAGI. The CDR3 DNA reads as TGTGCCAGCACCACAGGGCAGGGGAGCCCAGATACGCAGTATTTT. Its translation is CASTTGQGSPDTQYF.

The gene calls are TRBV5-1 and TRBJ2-2; D might be TRBD1 (6 bases). This CDR3 contains 15 residues. The germline V gene encodes CDR1 SGHRS and CDR2 YFSETQ. Trimming shortened V by 2 bases and J by 2 bases, and 10 bases separated the two germline ends. The CDR3 sequence: CASSLRQENTGELFF. The DNA of the CDR3 is TGCGCCAGCAGCTTACGACAGGAAAACACCGGGGAGCTGTTTTTT. Full variable domain (outside the CDR3, taken from reference TRBV5-1 and TRBJ2-2): KAGVTQTPRYLIKTRGQQVTLSCSPISGHRSVSWYQQTPGQGLQFLFEYFSETQRNKGNFPGRFSGRQFSNSRSEMNVSTLELGDSALYLCASSLRQENTGELFFGEGSRLTVL.

The rearrangement joins TRBV4-1 to TRBJ1-5; the D gene is possibly TRBD1 (5 bases). This CDR3 spans 16 amino acids. CDR1 is MGHRA, CDR2 YSYEKL, per germline. Trimming removed 2 bases at V and 4 bases at J, with 15 bases between. CDR3 loop: CASSQPGGFRNQPQHF. The CDR3, as DNA: TGCGCCAGCAGCCAACCCGGGGGTTTTCGGAATCAGCCCCAGCATTTT.

The chain couples TRBV27 to TRBJ2-5; tentatively, D is TRBD2 (6 bases). The CDR3 length is 15 residues. From germline, CDR1 is MNHEY and CDR2 SMNVEV (reference sequence). Deletions cut 9 bases from V and 7 bases from J, with 24 bases between. CDR3 coding DNA: TGTGCCAGTATGGGGCTCCGGGAGTCCAAGTGGACCCAGTACTTC. It yields the protein CASMGLRESKWTQYF.

This clone was counted a single time. The chain carries TRBV30 and TRBJ2-7; a possible D gene is TRBD1 (6 bases). Trimming pared 3 bases from V and 3 bases from J, leaving 12 bases between. Germline loops: CDR1 GTSNPN, CDR2 SVGIG (reference sequence). The CDR3 has 13 residues. As DNA, the CDR3 is TGTGCCTGGAGGCTAACAGGGCGCTACGAGCAGTACTTC. It is translated as CAWRLTGRYEQYF.

The chain is built from TRBV19 and TRBJ1-5; 11 bases agree with TRBD1. Per the germline V gene, CDR1 is LNHDA and CDR2 is SQIVND (reference sequence). The J segment lost 3 bases and the V segment lost 6 bases, leaving 16 bases of the junction unmatched. This CDR3 spans 19 amino acids. The CDR3 protein is CASRQSPGQGEGVNQPQHF. The CDR3 DNA is TGTGCCAGTAGACAATCACCGGGACAGGGGGAAGGCGTCAATCAGCCCCAGCATTTT.

This chain joins TRBV30 and TRBJ1-1; D possibly corresponds to TRBD1 (6 bases). This CDR3 is 15 amino acids long. Trimming stripped 0 bases from V and 3 bases from J, with 14 bases between. The germline CDR1 and CDR2 sequences are GTSNPN and SVGIG (reference sequence). The CDR3 nucleotides read TGTGCCTGGAGTGTACTGGACCGACAGGACACTGAAGCTTTCTTT. Amino acid sequence: CAWSVLDRQDTEAFF.

The chain couples TRBV19 to TRBJ1-1; TRBD1 might be the D (5 bases). The germline V and J ends were trimmed by 4 bases and 0 bases, with 12 bases remaining between them. The CDR3 spans 15 residues. Germline V lookup: CDR1 LNHDA, CDR2 SQIVND (reference sequence). The CDR3 DNA reads TGTGCCAGTAGTAGGATGACAGTGATGAACACTGAAGCTTTCTTT. It is translated as CASSRMTVMNTEAFF.

This chain links TRBV5-1 with TRBJ2-1, with TRBD1 as a possible D gene (6 bases). The CDR3 is 15 amino acids. Germline V gene sequence: CDR1 SGHRS, CDR2 YFSETQ. Trimming stripped 3 bases from V and 0 bases from J, with 10 bases between. CDR3 bases: TGCGCCAGCAGCTGGACAGATAGCTCCTACAATGAGCAGTTCTTC. Translation gives CASSWTDSSYNEQFF.

The chain uses TRBV4-1 and TRBJ1-1; no clear D gene. Germline assignment: CDR1 MGHRA and CDR2 YSYEKL. With 4 bases removed from V and 0 bases from J, the gap between germline ends came to 9 bases. The CDR3 is made up of 14 amino acids. In DNA, the CDR3 is TGCGCCAGCAGCCTCCTATTCTTGAACACTGAAGCTTTCTTT. Translation: CASSLLFLNTEAFF.

The chain joins TRBV6-4 to TRBJ2-1; possibly TRBD1 for D (7 bases). The ends were cut back, 4 bases at V and 0 bases at J, with 13 bases in the middle. The V gene's germline CDR1 is MRHNA and CDR2 SNTAGT. This CDR3 contains 16 residues. Here the CDR3 DNA reads TGTGCCAGCAGTGCCCAGGGGGGAAGCTCCTACAATGAGCAGTTCTTC. Translation gives CASSAQGGSSYNEQFF.

This clone came up once. This chain uses TRBV4-3 with TRBJ2-1, with 8 positions matching TRBD2. Losses at the gene ends were 2 bases for V and 1 base for J; bases not matched to a gene: 4. This CDR3 region has 16 residues. Germline V lookup: CDR1 LGHNA, CDR2 YSLEER. The CDR3 loop is CASSQLGLVSYNEQFF. CDR3 sequence (DNA): TGCGCCAGCAGCCAACTGGGACTAGTTTCCTACAATGAGCAGTTCTTC.

The V call is TRBV9, the J call TRBJ1-4, with 7 bases matching TRBD1. From germline, CDR1 is SGDLS and CDR2 YYNGEE. The CDR3 is 17 amino acids. The junction had 15 bases not matched to a gene; V was cut back by 4 bases and J by 6 bases. The CDR3 region is CASSPGQVKRGYEKLFF. The CDR3 DNA is TGTGCCAGCAGCCCCGGACAGGTGAAAAGGGGGTATGAAAAACTGTTTTTT.

Concerning this clone: The junction departs from germline at one end; a sequencing error may be responsible. The chain is built from TRBV5-4 and TRBJ2-3; maybe TRBD2 (6 bases). Germline assignment: CDR1 SGHNT and CDR2 YYREEE (reference sequence). The CDR3 covers 15 residues. The CDR3: CASSLGTPGTDTRYF. The CDR3, as DNA: TGTGCCAGCAGCCTAGGGACTCCCGGCACAGATACGCGGTATTTT.

CDR3 coding DNA: TGTGCCAGCACCCCCCGGGACGGGAGGGCTTTCGAGCAGTACTTC. Translating it yields CASTPRDGRAFEQYF. The chain couples TRBV2 to TRBJ2-7, with TRBD2 matching 8 bases. The CDR3 runs 15 residues. The junction had 14 bases not matched to a gene; V was cut back by 7 bases and J by 6 bases. Looked up from germline, CDR1 is SNHLY and CDR2 is FYNNEI.

This chain joins TRBV27 and TRBJ2-7; 8 bases are a match to TRBD2. Germline assignment: CDR1 MNHEY and CDR2 SMNVEV (reference sequence). V lost 7 bases, J lost 3 bases, and 11 bases stayed unmatched. CDR3 length: 15 residues. The CDR3: CASTPGGTRFYEQYF. As DNA, the CDR3 is TGTGCCAGCACCCCCGGGGGGACTAGATTCTACGAGCAGTACTTC.

The V gene is TRBV10-3, the J gene TRBJ2-4, with D hard to call. The CDR3 is 10 residues long. Trimming pared 6 bases from V and 11 bases from J, leaving 8 bases between. Germline V CDR1 and CDR2: ENHRY, SYGVKD. Here the CDR3 reads CAISIEVQYF. CDR3 DNA: TGTGCCATCAGCATAGAGGTTCAGTACTTC.

The V call is TRBV9, the J call TRBJ1-2; 7 bases agree with TRBD1. The CDR3 runs to 14 residues. From germline, CDR1 is SGDLS and CDR2 YYNGEE. The junction had 7 bases not matched to a gene; V was cut back by 4 bases and J by 4 bases. Here the CDR3 reads CASSSDRDSYGYTF. DNA of the CDR3: TGTGCCAGCAGCTCAGACCGGGACAGCTATGGCTACACCTTC.

The CDR3 DNA follows: TGTGCCAGTAGTATAGACCCCCGAGAGACCCAGTACTTC. Amino acids: CASSIDPRETQYF. The chain joins TRBV19 to TRBJ2-5; D ambiguous. The CDR3 runs to 13 residues. V shed 0 bases and J shed 4 bases, with 6 bases lying between them. From germline, CDR1 is LNHDA and CDR2 SQIVND (reference sequence).

The chain carries TRBV6-1 and TRBJ2-1; D is perhaps TRBD2 (6 bases). The CDR3 runs 14 residues. The germline CDR1 and CDR2 sequences are MNHNS and SASEGT. V was shortened by 5 bases and J by 2 bases, with 10 bases between the two germline ends. The CDR3 nucleotides read TGTGCCAGCAGTCCTAGCGTTGCCTACAATGAGCAGTTCTTC. This sequence encodes CASSPSVAYNEQFF.

V and J are TRBV9 and TRBJ2-3, with TRBD2 matching over 7 bases. This CDR3 region has 16 residues. Germline V gives CDR1 SGDLS, CDR2 YYNGEE. Germline trimming cut 4 bases from V and 4 bases from J; bases unmatched to any gene: 12. The CDR3, as DNA: TGTGCCAGCAGCACCGGGACTAACGAACACCCAGATACGCAGTATTTT. Protein: CASSTGTNEHPDTQYF.